This passage covers 29 T cell receptor beta chains from one sample sequenced in a study of vaccination and CD4 T cells after COVID-19. Scientists ran DNA taken from cultured CD4+ T cells through the Oncomine TCR Beta short-read assay for sequencing. MiXCR was run by TCRdb on the PCR reads, yielding one entry per CDR3 protein. The data contain about 19,000 distinct CDR3 sequences, around 78% of them singletons. Treatment in this sample: approximately nine-day PBMC culture with coronavirus spike peptide pools or control peptides (ViraFEST assay). Which antigens these TCRs recognize remains unknown. The source was CD4+ T cells from blood, cultured in vitro, collected after SARS-CoV-2 vaccination. The source of these receptors is a human donor who received a COVID-19 vaccine.

The rearrangement joins TRBV6-1 to TRBJ1-6, with D tentatively TRBD1 (5 bases). The V gene lost 5 bases and the J gene lost 10 bases, with 18 bases spanning the gap. Germline-derived CDR1 and CDR2 are MNHNS and SASEGT. The CDR3 loop spans 15 amino acids. CDR3 residues: CASSLSIGEDSPLHF. The CDR3 nucleotides are TGTGCCAGCAGTCTTTCGATAGGGGAGGACTCACCCCTCCACTTT.

The rearrangement uses TRBV30 and TRBJ2-1; the match to TRBD1 covers 7 bases. This CDR3 region has 13 residues. Trimming at V came to 1 base and at J to 7 bases, leaving 4 bases not matched to a gene. Germline values: CDR1 GTSNPN, CDR2 SVGIG (reference sequence). The CDR3 loop is CAWSANRGNEQFF. The DNA for the CDR3 is TGTGCCTGGAGTGCGAACAGGGGTAATGAGCAGTTCTTC.

V gene TRBV24-1 combines with J gene TRBJ2-5; tentatively, D is TRBD1 (7 bases). This CDR3 comprises 16 residues. V gave up 4 bases and J gave up 4 bases, with 18 bases separating them. Germline CDR1 is KGHDR and CDR2 is SFDVKD. The CDR3 bases are TGTGCCACCAGTGACACGACAGGGAGGCACGGAGAGACCCAGTACTTC. The encoded protein is CATSDTTGRHGETQYF.

The chain is built from TRBV10-3 and TRBJ2-5; TRBD2 matches at 10 bases. Germline loops: CDR1 ENHRY, CDR2 SYGVKD. The CDR3 sequence is 16 residues long. Unmatched junction bases numbered 8, after V lost 1 base and J lost 6 bases. In DNA, the CDR3 is TGTGCCATCAGTGAGTGGGGTAGCGGGGGGCCCAAGACCCAGTACTTC. It is translated as CAISEWGSGGPKTQYF.

CDR3 sequence reads: CSARDGGEPEAFF. The CDR3 DNA reads TGCAGTGCTAGAGACGGAGGGGAACCTGAAGCTTTCTTT. The chain has TRBV20-1 and TRBJ1-1; a possible D gene is TRBD1 (5 bases). The CDR3 covers 13 residues. CDR1 is DFQATT, CDR2 SNEGSKA, per germline (reference sequence). The V and J ends lost 0 bases and 6 bases respectively, with 11 bases between them.

The chain is built from TRBV7-9 and TRBJ1-5, with 8 positions matching TRBD1. CDR1 is SEHNR, CDR2 FQNEAQ, per germline (reference sequence). The CDR3 is 18 amino acids. V lost 5 bases to trimming and J lost 2 bases; unmatched junction nucleotides: 14. The CDR3 spells CASSLLTTGASGNQPQHF. The CDR3, as DNA: TGTGCCAGCAGCCTACTAACGACAGGGGCTAGTGGCAATCAGCCCCAGCATTTT. The variable domain in full, with the rest retrieved from reference TRBV7-9 and TRBJ1-5, is DTGVSQNPRHKITKRGQNVTFRCDPISEHNRLYWYRQTLGQGPEFLTYFQNEAQLEKSRLLSDRFSAERPKGSFSTLEIQRTEQGDSAMYLCASSLLTTGASGNQPQHFGDGTRLSIL.

The chain has TRBV6-5 and TRBJ1-1; D not certain. The ends were cut back, 2 bases at V and 7 bases at J, with 2 bases in the middle. This CDR3 is built from 10 residues. The V gene's germline CDR1 is MNHEY and CDR2 SVGAGI. The CDR3 DNA is TGTGCCAGCAGTTACGATGAAGCTTTCTTT. Translating it yields CASSYDEAFF.

The CDR3, as DNA: TGCAGTGCTACCCCCCGCTCCAACTATGGCTACACCTTC. This encodes CSATPRSNYGYTF. The V and J genes are TRBV20-1 and TRBJ1-2; D unclear. This CDR3 spans 13 amino acids. The V and J ends lost 4 bases and 2 bases respectively, with 11 bases between them. Per the germline V gene, CDR1 is DFQATT and CDR2 is SNEGSKA (reference sequence).

V gene TRBV27 combines with J gene TRBJ1-1; D remains ambiguous. This CDR3 is 14 amino acids long. The germline gives CDR1 MNHEY, CDR2 SMNVEV (reference sequence). V dropped 2 bases and J dropped 4 bases, with 11 bases sitting between them. DNA for the CDR3: TGTGCCAGCAGTTTAATTAGTATCGGCACTGAAGCTTTCTTT. It translates to CASSLISIGTEAFF.

The V and J genes are TRBV12-3 or TRBV12-4 and TRBJ2-6, with 9 bases fitting TRBD1. V shed 3 bases, J shed 3 bases, and the junction held 3 bases outside the gene matches. The CDR3 runs to 16 residues. The chain's CDR3 is CASSFTGGGGANVLTF. The CDR3 DNA follows: TGTGCCAGCAGTTTCACAGGGGGCGGTGGGGCCAACGTCCTGACTTTC.

The chain combines TRBV6-1 with TRBJ1-2; tentative D call: TRBD1 (5 bases). The CDR3 is made up of 12 amino acids. The V end lost 8 bases, the J end lost 4 bases, and 11 bases lay between the germline ends. Per germline, CDR1 MNHNS and CDR2 SASEGT. CDR3 coding DNA: TGTGCCAGCGGGACGGGTTCCTATGGCTACACCTTC. Translated, it gives CASGTGSYGYTF.

In its sample, this clonotype was seen once. The chain has TRBV20-1 and TRBJ2-1; D gene ambiguous. Germline loops: CDR1 DFQATT, CDR2 SNEGSKA (reference sequence). The CDR3 covers 12 residues. The V gene lost 6 bases and the J gene lost 6 bases, with 12 bases spanning the gap. The CDR3: CSAEVPPNEQFF. The CDR3 bases are TGCAGTGCGGAAGTCCCTCCCAATGAGCAGTTCTTC.

This chain links TRBV7-6 with TRBJ1-2; D unresolved. V lost 1 base and J lost 7, with 13 bases in between. CDR1 and CDR2 (germline): SGHVS, FNYEAQ. The CDR3 contains 14 residues. The CDR3 nucleotides read TGTGCCAGCAGCTTAGGCACCGGAGGTGGTGGCTACACCTTC. Protein: CASSLGTGGGGYTF.

The genes are TRBV7-9 and TRBJ1-1; D is unresolved. Germline V gene data show CDR1 as SEHNR and CDR2 as FQNEAQ (reference sequence). CDR3 size: 16 residues. V gave up 0 bases and J gave up 6 bases, with 17 bases separating them. CDR3: CASSLATPKVMAEAFF. The DNA for the CDR3 is TGTGCCAGCAGCTTAGCGACCCCGAAGGTAATGGCTGAAGCTTTCTTT.

Turning to this clonotype: No conserved phenylalanine or tryptophan ends this CDR3, so it is likely a read error. The chain links TRBV30 to TRBJ2-5, with TRBD1 matching 8 bases. V shed 5 bases, J shed 5 bases, and the junction held 7 bases outside the gene matches. Per the germline V gene, CDR1 is GTSNPN and CDR2 is SVGIG (reference sequence). This CDR3 contains 13 residues. CDR3 coding DNA: TGTGCCTGGGACTTCAGGGGGCAGGAGACCCAGTACCTC. This encodes CAWDFRGQETQYL.

The chain is built from TRBV5-1 and TRBJ2-1; D gene ambiguous. The CDR3 contains 13 residues. The V end lost 0 bases, the J end lost 6 bases, and 7 bases lay between the germline ends. Germline CDR1 SGHRS, CDR2 YFSETQ. CDR3 sequence reads: CASSLALRNEQFF. The CDR3 nucleotides read TGCGCCAGCAGCTTGGCCTTACGCAATGAGCAGTTCTTC.

This rearrangement joins TRBV6-1 to TRBJ1-6; D may be TRBD1 (5 bases). Germline V CDR1 and CDR2: MNHNS, SASEGT. This CDR3 spans 12 amino acids. Trimming removed 6 bases from V and 10 bases from J, with 10 bases in between. Written as DNA, the CDR3 is TGTGCCAGCAGGGCGGACATATCACCCCTCCACTTT. It is translated as CASRADISPLHF.

The J gene is TRBJ1-2, the V gene TRBV30; D unresolved. The CDR3 sequence is 13 residues long. Trimming removed 0 bases at V and 8 bases at J, with 13 bases between. Germline V lookup: CDR1 GTSNPN, CDR2 SVGIG (reference sequence). CDR3 sequence (DNA): TGTGCCTGGAGTGTAATGGCAGGAGGCGGCTACACCTTC. Its translation is CAWSVMAGGGYTF.

This clonotype was detected a few times. The chain couples TRBV19 to TRBJ1-1; unclear D gene. Germline CDR1 LNHDA, CDR2 SQIVND (reference sequence). Trimming took off 4 bases at V and 0 bases at J, with 15 bases between the two ends. The CDR3 totals 16 residues. In nucleotides, the CDR3 is TGTGCCAGTAGTACGTTATCGCGGTTCATGAACACTGAAGCTTTCTTT. As protein: CASSTLSRFMNTEAFF.

The V gene is TRBV6-2 or TRBV6-3, the J gene TRBJ1-1, with 8 bases lining up with TRBD1. J was trimmed by 0 bases and V by 6 bases; bases with no gene match: 3. Germline V gene lookup returns CDR1 MNHEY and CDR2 SVGEGT. The CDR3 loop spans 14 amino acids. As DNA, the CDR3 is TGTGCCAGCAGGTCCAGGGGGCTGAACACTGAAGCTTTCTTT. The encoded protein is CASRSRGLNTEAFF.

The DNA for the CDR3 is TGTGCCAGCAGCAACCGGGACAGGGTTTCGTCCGAGCAGTACTTC. Residues: CASSNRDRVSSEQYF. V gene TRBV2 combines with J gene TRBJ2-7, with 9 positions matching TRBD1. This CDR3 has 15 residues. Germline V CDR1 and CDR2: SNHLY, FYNNEI. V lost 6 bases, J lost 6 bases, and 12 bases stayed unmatched.

CDR3 nucleotide sequence: TGTGCCTGGTGCGGGGGGCAAGTCACAGATACGCAGTATTTT. As protein: CAWCGGQVTDTQYF. The chain employs TRBV30 and TRBJ2-3; TRBD2 aligns across 8 bases. CDR1 and CDR2 from the germline V gene are GTSNPN and SVGIG (reference sequence). The CDR3 runs 14 residues. V lost 5 bases to trimming and J lost 2 bases; unmatched junction nucleotides: 6.

The chain couples TRBV10-3 to TRBJ1-2, with D perhaps matching TRBD1 (6 bases). V lost 3 bases, J lost 5 bases, and 10 bases lay in between. The CDR3 is made up of 13 amino acids. Germline assignment: CDR1 ENHRY and CDR2 SYGVKD. The CDR3 DNA follows: TGTGCCATCAGTGATACTGGACAGTATGGCTACACCTTC. This gives the protein CAISDTGQYGYTF.

The V and J genes are TRBV6-2 or TRBV6-3 and TRBJ2-7; TRBD1 might be the D (6 bases). V lost 1 base to trimming and J lost 5 bases, with 18 bases between them. This CDR3 is built from 16 residues. In germline, CDR1 is MNHEY, CDR2 SVGEGT. The CDR3 nucleotides are TGTGCCAGCAGTTACTGGGCGTTCAGGGGCGGGCACGAGCAGTACTTC. It specifies CASSYWAFRGGHEQYF.

The gene calls are TRBV6-1 and TRBJ2-7; 7 nucleotides match TRBD1. There are 14 residues in the CDR3. From germline, CDR1 is MNHNS and CDR2 SASEGT. The ends lost 2 bases at V and 5 bases at J; junction bases unmatched: 6. In nucleotides, the CDR3 is TGTGCCAGCAGTGAAAGACAGGGTAACAACGAGCAGTACTTC. Amino acid sequence: CASSERQGNNEQYF.

The gene calls are TRBV7-8 and TRBJ1-5, with TRBD1 identical over 8 bases. Germline CDR1 and CDR2: SGHVS and FQNEAQ. V shed 5 bases and J 0 bases; nucleotides not matched to a gene: 9. The CDR3 is 17 amino acids. The CDR3 DNA reads TGTGCCAGCAGCATCAGACAGGGGCCGAATAGCAATCAGCCCCAGCATTTT. It yields the protein CASSIRQGPNSNQPQHF. The full variable domain, completed using reference TRBV7-8 and TRBJ1-5, is GAGVSQSPRYKVAKRGQDVALRCDPISGHVSLFWYQQALGQGPEFLTYFQNEAQLDKSGLPSDRFFAERPEGSVSTLKIQRTQQEDSAVYLCASSIRQGPNSNQPQHFGDGTRLSIL.

The chain uses TRBV2 and TRBJ2-1, with 9 nucleotides matching TRBD2. This CDR3 comprises 15 residues. Germline-derived CDR1 and CDR2 are SNHLY and FYNNEI. The trim removed 7 bases at V and 4 bases at J, leaving 8 bases unmatched. This chain's CDR3 is CASKELAGAYNEQFF. Written as DNA, the CDR3 is TGTGCCAGCAAAGAGTTAGCGGGGGCTTACAATGAGCAGTTCTTC. Supplemented by reference TRBV2 and TRBJ2-1, the full variable domain reads EPEVTQTPSHQVTQMGQEVILRCVPISNHLYFYWYRQILGQKVEFLVSFYNNEISEKSEIFDDQFSVERPDGSNFTLKIRSTKLEDSAMYFCASKELAGAYNEQFFGPGTRLTVL.

The chain carries TRBV6-1 and TRBJ2-2; D not resolved. Germline values: CDR1 MNHNS, CDR2 SASEGT. The CDR3 is 17 amino acids. V shed 3 bases and J shed 5 bases, with 19 bases lying between them. The CDR3 loop reads CASSDVRRDLRTGELFF. Written as DNA, the CDR3 is TGTGCCAGCAGTGACGTCAGGCGAGACTTGCGTACCGGGGAGCTGTTTTTT.

The rearrangement uses TRBV7-2 and TRBJ2-3, with D unclear. Trimming pared 1 base from V and 0 bases from J, leaving 11 bases between. This CDR3 spans 16 amino acids. Germline CDR1 and CDR2: SGHTA and FQGNSA. The CDR3 DNA reads TGTGCCAGCAGCTTAGTGTGGGATTCTAGCACAGATACGCAGTATTTT. Its translation: CASSLVWDSSTDTQYF.